The T cell receptor (beta chain) under discussion was sequenced for a study of cytomegalovirus exposure and HLA in healthy donors (dated by TCRdb to 2016 to 2017). For the wider study: According to an earlier analysis of 587 of the donors, about 170 million T cells yielded 90 million to 140 million unique TCR beta sequences and about 300 Gb of sequence data. Roughly 290 gigabases of sequencing data and around 90 million unique TCR sequences made up an early release that covered several hundred HLA-typed donors. Of the approximately 400 genotyped donors, over 65% fell in the genetic ancestry cluster associated with self-reported Caucasian donors. The study was designed to test whether signatures of past pathogen exposure could be identified by cataloging public T cell receptors. Using immunosequencing, the study profiled T cell repertoires from about 610 subjects and related those repertoires to cytomegalovirus serostatus. A separate validation cohort of over 95 different subjects was used in addition to the roughly 620-subject first cohort. To predict cytomegalovirus infection status, the study brought together high-throughput TCR immunosequencing, statistical association of individual TCRs with disease status, and machine learning. A later analysis re-examined previously published TCR beta repertoires from roughly 650 donors and added high-resolution HLA genotyping to investigate patterns of TCR occurrence. In the later analysis, no new phenotypic data were used to find candidate immune exposures; instead, reliance was placed on TCR beta sequences and their occurrence across donors. An earlier analysis of fewer than 700 of the donors applied high-throughput TCR beta sequencing to assess whether each TCR beta V gene segment acted as functional or pseudogenic. Donor age, sex, ethnicity and CMV serostatus were compiled alongside the repertoire data. A later genetic analysis used genome-wide SNP genotypes for about 60% of the roughly 700 donors, treating that subset as a discovery cohort. All discovery cohort repertoires had been generated using a single sequencing platform. Both class I and class II loci were covered by HLA typing, at four-digit resolution. The number of donors typed differed by locus, with 629-630 for A, B, C, DRB1 and DQB1, more than 500 for DQA1, about 610 for DPA1, and 472 for DPB1. Roughly five DR-DQ haplotypes were handled as single units for association and clustering, since linkage in the cohort was strong. Among around 400 genotyped donors of the cohort, an average of around 220,000 unique TCR beta nucleotide sequences was sequenced per donor, of which about 18% were non-productive.

CDR1 and CDR2 (MNHEY, SVGAGI) derive from the germline V gene. The junction carries 5 bases between V and J, which are trimmed by 6 bases and 3 bases respectively. Counted from cysteine to phenylalanine, this CDR3 has 11 amino acids. Of all the DNA, just the CDR3 is kept, 33 bases in frame from base 1. A remark on this clone: Its antigen is still unknown. Qualities for individual bases were not recorded, and no much larger clone is one base off.

Results the study describes overall, beyond this receptor: Strong co-occurrence of HLA alleles, especially DR and DQ, made assigning TCR associations to individual alleles difficult. In a later genetic analysis, a missense DCLRE1C variant was associated with V-gene and J-gene trimming of TCR beta chains, and the association was replicated in an independent cohort. Some IMGT-functional V segments, including TRBV6-2 and TRBV6-3, could not be told apart with the 87-base-pair reads, so those segments were excluded. CMV serostatus was the only immune exposure information available for the cohort. In a later analysis, several top co-occurrence clusters were reported to appear linked to parvovirus B19, influenza, CMV and Epstein-Barr virus. According to a later genetic analysis, donors in an Asian-associated ancestry cluster had fewer N-insertions in productive TCRs than the approximately 630-donor mean. In both the original and validation cohorts, the classifier was reported to diagnose cytomegalovirus status with high specificity and sensitivity. Presence/absence analyses assumed roughly uniform sequencing depth across donors, an assumption that may not hold. The authors suggested that the approach could potentially be extended to other disease states and immunological phenotypes. A cluster of highly shared sequence variants was judged likely to be a technical artifact of the sequencing pipeline. Specific HLA alleles were associated with 15,000 to 20,000 TCR beta sequences at a false discovery rate of 0.05 in a later analysis. Broadly in line with IMGT annotations, most TCR beta V segments showed up in productive rearrangements about 87% or about 30% of the time in an earlier analysis of 587 of the donors. A total of 150 or so TCR beta chains were listed by the study as associated with cytomegalovirus. According to a later analysis, most CMV-associated TCR beta chains appeared to be HLA-restricted, and the HLA associations seemed to be driven largely by CMV exposure. In a later analysis, HLA-associated TCR beta chains showed more clonal expansion and lower generation probabilities than non-associated chains that were equally common. According to a later analysis, TCR association rates differed among HLA loci, with DRB1 alleles showing the most associated TCRs and HLA-C alleles showing the fewest. This cohort had only TCR beta chains sequenced, and the lack of alpha or paired-chain data limited which features could be detected. The earlier analysis of 587 of the donors excluded about 16 rarely observed V segments, including chromosome 9 orphons, because counts were too low. Most TCR sequences were observed very rarely across donors, whereas some public TCRs were present in many individuals. Correlated functional status among segregating V segments might reflect linkage disequilibrium, but an unknown experimental factor could not be ruled out. A further reported finding was that TCR beta sequences accurately predicted the HLA-A and HLA-B alleles for most subjects in the first cohort. HLA typing was unavailable for some donors at each locus, so association tests used only the typed subset. Three of the identified cytomegalovirus-associated TCR beta chains were confirmed in vitro to be specific for cytomegalovirus antigens.

The cohort was made up of about 670 healthy bone marrow donors. At the time of sampling, every cohort member was nominally healthy, though immune exposures that went unrecorded were likely present. The donor tested CMV seronegative, placing the donor among the 350 to 400 seronegative members of the cohort. A peripheral blood sample was collected from each donor, and TCR beta sequencing was performed on peripheral blood mononuclear cells. Genomic DNA extraction from the blood cell samples was performed with the Qiagen DNeasy Blood Extraction Kit. The library was built by means of the immunoSEQ multiplex PCR assay. A mixture of 60 forward primers for TCR Vbeta segments and 13 reverse primers for TCR Jbeta segments was used in the multiplex PCR. Amplification of the CDR3 region of rearranged TCR beta genes was performed with a multiplex PCR assay on genomic DNA. On the Illumina HiSeq System, the amplified TCR beta libraries were sequenced as 87-base-pair reads. The authors' analysis ran thus. Across the 700 or so repertoires, a later analysis counted roughly 84 million unique TCR beta chains, approximately 10 million of which were shared by at least two donors. A nearest-neighbor algorithm error-corrected the raw reads and collapsed the reads into unique sequences, merging closely related sequences to remove PCR and sequencing errors. To assign V, D and J gene segments, CDR3 sequences were aligned to IMGT reference sequences. For a sequence to be retained, a match of at least six nucleotides was required to both a V gene segment and a J gene segment. A rearrangement counted as productive if the CDR3 had no stop codons and remained in frame with V and J, and every other rearrangement counted as non-productive. CDR3 was defined by IMGT convention, running from the second conserved V-encoded cysteine to the conserved J-encoded phenylalanine. Sequences without an unambiguous match to a single V gene segment were excluded from the earlier analysis of almost 600 of the donors. An earlier analysis of several hundred of the donors classified V segments as functional when productive rearrangements were above 56.7% and as segregating when the standard deviation between donors was above 5%. To diagnose cytomegalovirus status from the catalog of TCR beta chain sequences, a statistical classification framework was built. A later analysis assigned V and J genes by comparing TCR nucleotide sequences with IMGT/GENE-DB human TR gene sequences. The TCRdist pipeline was used in a later analysis to assign CDR3 sequences and most-parsimonious VDJ recombination scenarios. In a later analysis, each TCR beta chain was defined by its CDR3 amino acid sequence together with its V-gene family, and reads without a unique V-gene family were excluded. In a later analysis, several hundred highly shared, low-generation-probability nucleotide sequences were removed to address suspected cross-contamination and a sequencing artifact. In a later analysis, a clonal expansion index was calculated for each public chain from normalized within-repertoire ranks of inferred template counts. A later analysis computed generation probabilities with a VDJ recombination model fitted to out-of-frame rearrangements, and checked the results against IGoR. In a later analysis, hypergeometric tests were used to score TCR-TCR, TCR-HLA and TCR-CMV co-occurrence, with a repertoire-size bias correction applied to TCR pairs. In a later analysis, false discovery rates were estimated by permuting HLA or CMV assignments 20 times. In a later analysis, co-occurring TCRs were grouped using DBSCAN, with TCRdist sequence similarity added in when clustering inside HLA-allele-positive subsets. Co-occurrence clustering excluded repertoires with fewer than 30,000 or more than 120,000 public chains, plus five with anomalous nucleotide sharing. Sourced from immuneACCESS, this table was stored by TCRdb with only in-frame sequences that have V and J called. A share of the clones is absent; for the studies checked, an unresolved V gene accounts for under half, and the remainder has no known explanation. The V and J calls and clone size are taken from that table; D and trimming were inferred from the DNA. The sample table lists around 130,000 clones, approximately 88% of them with a count of one. The ten largest clones add up to around 0.51% of the sample.

The source is a woman aged 40 to 50 in good health and CMV-seronegative. Recombination connected TRBV6-5 to TRBJ1-2; a confident D gene designation cannot be given. Sequencing was carried out using PBMCs. This receptor has the CDR3 CASRRYYGYTF. The DNA reads TGTGCCAGCAGGCGGTACTATGGCTACACCTTC.